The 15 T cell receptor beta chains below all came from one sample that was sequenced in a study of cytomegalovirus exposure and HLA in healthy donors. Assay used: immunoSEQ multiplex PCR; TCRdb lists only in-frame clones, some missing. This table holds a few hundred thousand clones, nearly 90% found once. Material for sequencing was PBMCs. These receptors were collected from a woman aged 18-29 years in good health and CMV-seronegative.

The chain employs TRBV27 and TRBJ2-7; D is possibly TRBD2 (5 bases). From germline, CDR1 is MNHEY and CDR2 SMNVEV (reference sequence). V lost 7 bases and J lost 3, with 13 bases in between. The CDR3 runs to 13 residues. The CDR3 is CASKDMGSYEQYV. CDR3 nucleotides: TGTGCCAGCAAGGATATGGGGAGCTACGAGCAGTACGTC.

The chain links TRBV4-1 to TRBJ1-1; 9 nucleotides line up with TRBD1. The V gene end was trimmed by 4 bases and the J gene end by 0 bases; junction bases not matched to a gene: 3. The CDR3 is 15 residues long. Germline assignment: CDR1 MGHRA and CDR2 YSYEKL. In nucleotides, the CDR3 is TGCGCCAGCAGCCCGGGACAGGGCCTGAACACTGAAGCTTTCTTT. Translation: CASSPGQGLNTEAFF.

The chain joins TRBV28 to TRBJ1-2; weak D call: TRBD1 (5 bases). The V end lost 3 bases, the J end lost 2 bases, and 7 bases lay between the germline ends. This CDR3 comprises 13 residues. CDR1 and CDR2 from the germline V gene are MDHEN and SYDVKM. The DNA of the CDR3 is TGTGCCAGCAGTTTGACAGTAAACTATGGCTACACCTTC. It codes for CASSLTVNYGYTF.

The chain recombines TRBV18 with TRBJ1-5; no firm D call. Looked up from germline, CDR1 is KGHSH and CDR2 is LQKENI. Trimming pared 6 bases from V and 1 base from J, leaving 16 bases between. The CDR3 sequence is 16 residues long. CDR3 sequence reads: CASSPLEVRSNQPQHF. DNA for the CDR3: TGTGCCAGCTCCCCCCTCGAGGTTCGGAGCAATCAGCCCCAGCATTTT.

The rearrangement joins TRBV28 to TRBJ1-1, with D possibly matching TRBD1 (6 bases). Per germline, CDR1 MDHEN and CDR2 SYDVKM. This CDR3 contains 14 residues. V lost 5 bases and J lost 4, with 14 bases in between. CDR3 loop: CASSETGLGTEAFF. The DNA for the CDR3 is TGTGCCAGCAGTGAAACAGGGCTGGGCACTGAAGCTTTCTTT.

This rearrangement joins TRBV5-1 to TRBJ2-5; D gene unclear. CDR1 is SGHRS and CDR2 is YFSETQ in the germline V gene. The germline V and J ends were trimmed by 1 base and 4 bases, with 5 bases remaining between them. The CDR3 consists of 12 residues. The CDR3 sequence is CASSLYRETQYF. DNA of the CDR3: TGCGCCAGCAGCTTGTATCGAGAGACCCAGTACTTC.

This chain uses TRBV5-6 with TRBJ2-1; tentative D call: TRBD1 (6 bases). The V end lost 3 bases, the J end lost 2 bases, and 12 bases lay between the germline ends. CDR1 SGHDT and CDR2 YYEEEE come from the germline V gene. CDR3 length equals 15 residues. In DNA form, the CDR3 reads TGTGCCAGCAGCTCCCAGGGGTGGCCCTACAATGAGCAGTTCTTC. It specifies CASSSQGWPYNEQFF.

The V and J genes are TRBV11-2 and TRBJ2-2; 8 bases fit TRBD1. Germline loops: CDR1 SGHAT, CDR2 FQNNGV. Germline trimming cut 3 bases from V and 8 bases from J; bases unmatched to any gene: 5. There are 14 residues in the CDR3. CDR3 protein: CASSFQGAMGELFF. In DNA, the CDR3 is TGTGCCAGCAGCTTCCAGGGGGCGATGGGGGAGCTGTTTTTT.

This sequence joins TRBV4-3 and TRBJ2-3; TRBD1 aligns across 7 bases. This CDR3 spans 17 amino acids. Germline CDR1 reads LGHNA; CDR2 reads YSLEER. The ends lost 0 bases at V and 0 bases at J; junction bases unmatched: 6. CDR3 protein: CASSQDTGTDSTDTQYF. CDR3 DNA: TGCGCCAGCAGCCAAGACACCGGGACAGATAGCACAGATACGCAGTATTTT.

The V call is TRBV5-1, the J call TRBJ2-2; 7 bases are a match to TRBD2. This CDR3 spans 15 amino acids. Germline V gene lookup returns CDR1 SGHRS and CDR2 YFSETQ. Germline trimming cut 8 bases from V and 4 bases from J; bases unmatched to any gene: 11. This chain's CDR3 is CARLSSGGLTGELFF. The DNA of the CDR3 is TGCGCCAGGCTGTCCTCGGGGGGTCTCACCGGGGAGCTGTTTTTT.

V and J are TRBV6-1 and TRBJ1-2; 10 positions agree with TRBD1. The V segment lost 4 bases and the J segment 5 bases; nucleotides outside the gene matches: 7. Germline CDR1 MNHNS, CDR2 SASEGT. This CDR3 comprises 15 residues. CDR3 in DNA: TGTGCCAGCAGTGCCGGGACAGGGGTGGATTATGGCTACACCTTC. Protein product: CASSAGTGVDYGYTF.

CDR3 sequence reads: CASSVVPLGLAGEDTQYF. The CDR3 DNA reads as TGTGCCAGCAGCGTAGTCCCGCTGGGACTAGCGGGGGAGGATACGCAGTATTTT. The chain combines TRBV9 with TRBJ2-3; 14 bases are shared with TRBD2. J gave up 6 bases and V 0 bases, and 9 bases lay outside the gene matches. Germline V CDR1 and CDR2: SGDLS, YYNGEE. The CDR3 consists of 18 residues.

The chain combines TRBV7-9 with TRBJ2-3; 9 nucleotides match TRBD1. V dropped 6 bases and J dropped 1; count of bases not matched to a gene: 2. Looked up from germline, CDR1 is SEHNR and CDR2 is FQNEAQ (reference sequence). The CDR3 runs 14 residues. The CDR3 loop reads CASSRTGGTDTQYF. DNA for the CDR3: TGTGCCAGCAGTAGGACAGGGGGCACAGATACGCAGTATTTT. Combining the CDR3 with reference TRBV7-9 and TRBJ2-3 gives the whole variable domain DTGVSQNPRHKITKRGQNVTFRCDPISEHNRLYWYRQTLGQGPEFLTYFQNEAQLEKSRLLSDRFSAERPKGSFSTLEIQRTEQGDSAMYLCASSRTGGTDTQYFGPGTRLTVL.

The CDR3: CASGLVLAGGNTGELFF. The DNA of the CDR3 is TGTGCTAGTGGTTTGGTACTAGCGGGGGGAAACACCGGGGAGCTGTTTTTT. The chain links TRBV12-5 to TRBJ2-2; 12 bases match TRBD2. The CDR3 loop spans 17 amino acids. CDR1 is LGHNT, CDR2 FRNRAP, per germline. The V gene end was trimmed by 0 bases and the J gene end by 2 bases; junction bases not matched to a gene: 1.

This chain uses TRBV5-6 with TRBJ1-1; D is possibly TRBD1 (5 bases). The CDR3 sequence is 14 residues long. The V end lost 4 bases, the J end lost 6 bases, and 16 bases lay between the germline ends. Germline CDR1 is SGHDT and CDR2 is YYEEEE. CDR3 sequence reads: CASSPGWGGSEAFF. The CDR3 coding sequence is TGTGCCAGCAGCCCAGGCTGGGGGGGATCTGAAGCTTTCTTT.